One and the same sample provided the 5 T cell receptor beta chains below, sequenced in a study of T cells after yellow fever vaccination. TCRdb independently ran MiXCR on the 5' RACE reads; one entry per CDR3 protein. Of tens of thousands of distinct CDR3 sequences in the sample, approximately 7.3% were seen once. The sequenced sample was CD8+ T cells sorted from PBMCs, obtained 9 to 10 days after the first yellow fever vaccination. These receptors all come from a man between 18 and 29 years old who received the YFV17D yellow fever vaccine.

This clonotype came up a few times. This chain connects TRBV7-2 to TRBJ2-7; 10 nucleotides align to TRBD2. The J segment lost 7 bases and the V segment lost 1 base, leaving 4 bases of the junction unmatched. Per germline, CDR1 SGHTA and CDR2 FQGNSA. This CDR3 has 14 residues. The CDR3 DNA reads as TGTGCCAGCAGCTTAGTAGCGGGGGGAAGGGAGCAGTACTTC. Translated, it gives CASSLVAGGREQYF.

This clonotype was observed many times. The rearrangement uses TRBV20-1 and TRBJ2-3; 9 bases align to TRBD2. V trimming: 7 bases; J trimming: 4 bases; junction bases outside the gene matches: 9. From germline, CDR1 is DFQATT and CDR2 SNEGSKA (reference sequence). This CDR3 spans 14 amino acids. CDR3 nucleotides: TGCAGTGTCGAGGGCGGGGGGGCGGCAGATACGCAGTATTTT. Translated, it gives CSVEGGGAADTQYF.

This clonotype was seen at least ten times. The chain uses TRBV29-1 and TRBJ1-1; D call uncertain. Trimming cost V 3 bases and J 2 bases, with 7 bases left between them. This CDR3 has 12 amino acids. Germline V gene sequence: CDR1 SQVTM, CDR2 ANQGSEA. CDR3 DNA: TGCAGCGTTGAGTCAGCTAACACTGAAGCTTTCTTT. Protein: CSVESANTEAFF. Looking up the rest from reference TRBV29-1 and TRBJ1-1 gives the full variable domain: SAVISQKPSRDICQRGTSLTIQCQVDSQVTMMFWYRQQPGQSLTLIATANQGSEATYESGFVIDKFPISRPNLTFSTLTVSNMSPEDSSIYLCSVESANTEAFFGQGTRLTVV.

This clonotype was seen at least ten times. J is TRBJ1-2 and V is TRBV2; perhaps TRBD1 as D (6 bases). The CDR3 is 16 amino acids. Germline CDR1 SNHLY, CDR2 FYNNEI. Trimming left V 6 bases short and J 0 bases short, with 17 bases between. The CDR3 loop is CASSAPATGPNYGYTF. The CDR3 coding sequence is TGTGCCAGCAGCGCGCCGGCAACAGGGCCTAACTATGGCTACACCTTC.

Concerning this clonotype itself: This may be a read error: a much more frequent sequence differs by one nucleotide. The V and J genes are TRBV5-5 and TRBJ2-5; 8 bases map to TRBD1. CDR3 length: 14 residues. V trimming: 0 bases; J trimming: 3 bases; junction bases outside the gene matches: 1. Germline V lookup: CDR1 SGHKS, CDR2 YYEKEE (reference sequence). This CDR3 reads CASSLDRGKETQYF. DNA for the CDR3: TGTGCCAGCAGCTTGGACAGGGGGAAAGAGACCCAGTACTTC. Filled out from reference TRBV5-5 and TRBJ2-5, the complete variable domain reads DAGVTQSPTHLIKTRGQQVTLRCSPISGHKSVSWYQQVLGQGPQFIFQYYEKEERGRGNFPDRFSARQFPNYSSELNVNALLLGDSALYLCASSLDRGKETQYFGPGTRLLVL.